This TCR beta chain is from a study of cytomegalovirus exposure and HLA in healthy donors. The donors belonged to the approximately 120-subject validation cohort, separate from the roughly 700-subject first cohort. The protocol was immunoSEQ multiplex PCR, while the TCRdb copy is restricted to in-frame clones and leaves out a portion. The profile shows about 180,000 clones, 85% of them singletons. Germline CDR1 reads SGHVS; CDR2 reads FQNEAQ. The CDR3 runs to 15 residues. V shed 1 base and J shed 2 bases, with 9 bases lying between them. The source of this sequence is a man aged 18 to 29 in good health and CMV-seropositive. The source material was PBMCs. The chain couples TRBV7-8 to TRBJ1-5, with unresolved D. The CDR3 reads CASSLGWQGNQPQHF. The CDR3 nucleotides are TGTGCCAGCAGCTTAGGTTGGCAGGGCAATCAGCCCCAGCATTTT. Combining the CDR3 with reference TRBV7-8 and TRBJ1-5 gives the whole variable domain GAGVSQSPRYKVAKRGQDVALRCDPISGHVSLFWYQQALGQGPEFLTYFQNEAQLDKSGLPSDRFFAERPEGSVSTLKIQRTQQEDSAVYLCASSLGWQGNQPQHFGDGTRLSIL.